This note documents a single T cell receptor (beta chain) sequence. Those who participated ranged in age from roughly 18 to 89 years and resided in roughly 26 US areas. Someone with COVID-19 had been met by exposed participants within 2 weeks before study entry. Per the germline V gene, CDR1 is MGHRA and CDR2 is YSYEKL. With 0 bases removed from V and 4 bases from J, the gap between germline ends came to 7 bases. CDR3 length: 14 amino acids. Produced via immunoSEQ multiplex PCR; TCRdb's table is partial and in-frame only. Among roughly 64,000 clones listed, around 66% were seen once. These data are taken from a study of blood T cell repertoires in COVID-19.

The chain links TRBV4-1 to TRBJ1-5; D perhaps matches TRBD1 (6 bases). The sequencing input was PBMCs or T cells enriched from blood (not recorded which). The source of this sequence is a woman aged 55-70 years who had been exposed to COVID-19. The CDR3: CASSQDRGNQPQHF. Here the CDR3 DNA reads TGCGCCAGCAGCCAAGACAGGGGTAATCAGCCCCAGCATTTT.